Presented here are 25 T cell receptor beta chains from one specimen sequenced in a study of blood T cell repertoires in COVID-19. The protocol was immunoSEQ multiplex PCR, while the TCRdb copy is restricted to in-frame clones and leaves out a portion. The sample lists about 48,000 clones; 65% to 80% were seen once. Material: peripheral blood. These receptors all stem from a human donor with active or convalescent COVID-19. The donor label of this sample is uncertain.

The chain combines TRBV5-8 with TRBJ1-4; no reliable D call. V lost 6 bases, J lost 0 bases, and 12 bases lay in between. The CDR3 is made up of 15 amino acids. Germline lookup yields CDR1 SGHTS and CDR2 YDEGEE. CDR3 nucleotide sequence: TGTGCCAGCATGCCCCGGGGTTCAACTAATGAAAAACTGTTTTTT. Its protein is CASMPRGSTNEKLFF.

The J gene is TRBJ1-5, the V gene TRBV24-1; the match to TRBD1 covers 7 bases. The length of the CDR3 is 14 residues. Germline CDR1 is KGHDR and CDR2 is SFDVKD. V trimming: 4 bases; J trimming: 7 bases; junction bases outside the gene matches: 6. CDR3 in amino acids: CATSEPNRGQPQHF. CDR3 nucleotides: TGTGCCACCAGTGAACCAAACAGGGGCCAGCCCCAGCATTTT.

The V and J genes are TRBV11-2 and TRBJ2-1; the match to TRBD2 covers 12 bases. V shed 8 bases, J shed 7 bases, and the junction held 18 bases outside the gene matches. CDR3 length: 18 amino acids. Germline CDR1 reads SGHAT; CDR2 reads FQNNGV. The CDR3 nucleotides read TGTGCCAGCTCCCAAAGGTCCGTGGCTAGCGGGAGGGGGAATGAGCAGTTCTTC. Amino acid sequence: CASSQRSVASGRGNEQFF.

V usage is TRBV5-4 and J usage is TRBJ2-5; 8 nucleotides agree with TRBD2. The germline V gene has CDR1 SGHNT and CDR2 YYREEE (reference sequence). This CDR3 has 14 amino acids. Germline trimming cut 2 bases from V and 5 bases from J; bases unmatched to any gene: 5. CDR3 protein: CASSFTGREETQYF. In DNA, the CDR3 is TGTGCCAGCAGCTTCACCGGGAGGGAGGAGACCCAGTACTTC.

The V and J genes are TRBV5-4 and TRBJ2-7, with D unclear. Germline-derived CDR1 and CDR2 are SGHNT and YYREEE (reference sequence). CDR3 size: 14 residues. Between the trimmed V and J ends, which lost 1 base and 0 bases, there was a span of 8 bases. Here the CDR3 reads CASSLTQSSYEQYF. CDR3 coding DNA: TGTGCCAGCAGCTTGACACAGAGCTCCTACGAGCAGTACTTC.

The V call is TRBV7-6, the J call TRBJ1-4, with 7 bases lining up with TRBD1. J lost 7 bases, V lost 5 bases, and 10 bases had no gene match. CDR1 SGHVS and CDR2 FNYEAQ come from the germline V gene. The CDR3 spans 15 residues. CDR3: CASSVKGALAEKLFF. CDR3 bases: TGTGCCAGCAGCGTTAAGGGGGCCCTGGCTGAAAAACTGTTTTTT.

The chain recombines TRBV28 with TRBJ1-2; a possible D gene is TRBD1 (6 bases). Germline V gene sequence: CDR1 MDHEN, CDR2 SYDVKM. V was clipped by 7 bases and J by 1 base, with 13 bases between them. The CDR3 spans 14 residues. The CDR3 sequence: CASTSGAINYGYTF. CDR3 nucleotide sequence: TGTGCCAGCACCTCAGGGGCCATTAACTATGGCTACACCTTC.

This clone appeared a single time. V and J are TRBV20-1 and TRBJ2-3; D possibly corresponds to TRBD1 (6 bases). The CDR3 contains 16 residues. The ends were cut back, 3 bases at V and 0 bases at J, with 16 bases in the middle. Germline lookup yields CDR1 DFQATT and CDR2 SNEGSKA (reference sequence). The CDR3 DNA sequence: TGCAGTGCTAGTGCCCCGGGACACCTCAGCACAGATACGCAGTATTTT. This translates into CSASAPGHLSTDTQYF.

The genes are TRBV19 and TRBJ2-3, with 12 bases identical to TRBD2. This CDR3 region has 19 residues. The V segment lost 4 bases and the J segment 3 bases; nucleotides outside the gene matches: 14. Germline lookup yields CDR1 LNHDA and CDR2 SQIVND (reference sequence). CDR3 in DNA: TGTGCCAGTAGTAACCCCGGGCTAGCGGGAGGGCCAGGGACAGATACGCAGTATTTT. Protein: CASSNPGLAGGPGTDTQYF.

The chain combines TRBV24-1 with TRBJ2-2, with 9 bases aligning to TRBD1. V shed 4 bases, J shed 5 bases, and the junction held 1 base outside the gene matches. In germline, CDR1 is KGHDR, CDR2 SFDVKD. CDR3 size: 14 residues. The CDR3 DNA reads as TGTGCCACCAGTGAACAGGGGGCTACCGGGGAGCTGTTTTTT. Translation gives CATSEQGATGELFF.

This chain joins TRBV13 and TRBJ2-7, with TRBD1 matching over 7 bases. The CDR3 is 16 amino acids. Losses at the gene ends were 4 bases for V and 5 bases for J; bases not matched to a gene: 14. Per the germline V gene, CDR1 is PRHDT and CDR2 is FYEKMQ (reference sequence). The CDR3 coding sequence is TGTGCCAGCAGCTCGAATAGAGACAGGGTTTACCACGAGCAGTACTTC. This encodes CASSSNRDRVYHEQYF.

The rearrangement uses TRBV10-3 and TRBJ2-3; 7 bases match TRBD1. Per the germline V gene, CDR1 is ENHRY and CDR2 is SYGVKD. The CDR3 covers 14 residues. V trimming: 5 bases; J trimming: 4 bases; junction bases outside the gene matches: 6. The CDR3 sequence is CAISLQGPSDTQYF. The CDR3 nucleotides are TGTGCCATCAGTCTACAGGGGCCGTCAGATACGCAGTATTTT.

The chain employs TRBV27 and TRBJ1-4, with D unclear. Deletions cut 4 bases from V and 10 bases from J, with 13 bases between. The CDR3 runs 13 residues. Germline V gene sequence: CDR1 MNHEY, CDR2 SMNVEV (reference sequence). The DNA of the CDR3 is TGTGCCAGCAGTTCGAACCAGAGGCTAAAACTGTTTTTT. It specifies CASSSNQRLKLFF.

The rearrangement links TRBV29-1 to TRBJ2-3; perhaps TRBD2 as D (5 bases). In germline, CDR1 is SQVTM, CDR2 ANQGSEA. Trimming pared 7 bases from V and 8 bases from J, leaving 10 bases between. The CDR3 loop spans 10 amino acids. CDR3 nucleotide sequence: TGCAGCGCCGGGAAGGGTACGCAGTATTTT. Translated: CSAGKGTQYF.

The rearrangement joins TRBV27 to TRBJ2-7; TRBD2 matches 13 bases. The CDR3 is 13 amino acids. Trimming cost V 6 bases and J 4 bases; bases outside gene matches: 0. Germline V lookup: CDR1 MNHEY, CDR2 SMNVEV (reference sequence). The CDR3, as DNA: TGTGCCAGCAGACTAGCGGGAGGGTACGAGCAGTACTTC. Translation: CASRLAGGYEQYF.

This chain uses TRBV10-3 with TRBJ1-2, with D possibly being TRBD1 (5 bases). Germline CDR1 ENHRY, CDR2 SYGVKD. The CDR3 covers 18 residues. Trimming took 0 bases from V and 4 from J, leaving 21 bases between them. The chain's CDR3 is CAISESSIRQGNLYGYTF. The CDR3 DNA follows: TGTGCCATCAGTGAGTCCAGTATAAGGCAGGGCAACCTCTATGGCTACACCTTC.

The V call is TRBV7-8, the J call TRBJ2-5; possibly TRBD2 for D (6 bases). CDR3 length: 12 residues. The ends were cut back, 9 bases at V and 4 bases at J, with 12 bases in the middle. CDR1 SGHVS and CDR2 FQNEAQ come from the germline V gene. Written as DNA, the CDR3 is TGTGCCAGTACACGGGACTCAGAGACCCAGTACTTC. This codes for CASTRDSETQYF.

V and J are TRBV12-3 or TRBV12-4 and TRBJ1-5; 7 positions agree with TRBD1. This CDR3 has 13 residues. The trim removed 6 bases at V and 7 bases at J, leaving 6 bases unmatched. CDR3 coding DNA: TGTGCCAGCAGAATACAGGGGAAACAGCCCCAGCATTTT. Its translation: CASRIQGKQPQHF.

V is TRBV3-1 (or the pseudogene TRBV3-2) and J is TRBJ2-7, with D perhaps matching TRBD1 (5 bases). The germline CDR1 and CDR2 sequences are LGHDT and YNNKEL (reference sequence). This CDR3 is 13 amino acids long. Trimming shortened V by 0 bases and J by 7 bases, and 10 bases separated the two germline ends. DNA of the CDR3: TGTGCCAGCAGCCAAGACTCCCAGGGAGAGCAGTACTTC. It is translated as CASSQDSQGEQYF.

J is TRBJ1-6 and V is TRBV4-1, with D possibly matching TRBD1 (6 bases). Trimming removed 4 bases from V and 8 bases from J, with 15 bases in between. This CDR3 is 15 amino acids long. The germline V gene has CDR1 MGHRA and CDR2 YSYEKL. Here the CDR3 reads CASSLKGPGDSPLHF. The DNA for the CDR3 is TGCGCCAGCAGCCTTAAAGGGCCAGGGGATTCACCCCTCCACTTT.

The genes are TRBV7-9 and TRBJ1-1; TRBD1 matches 7 bases. The CDR3 runs 12 residues. Per the germline V gene, CDR1 is SEHNR and CDR2 is FQNEAQ (reference sequence). V gave up 5 bases and J gave up 3 bases; unmatched junction bases: 0. The CDR3 bases are TGTGCCAGCAGCCAGGGGGACACTGAAGCTTTCTTT. It encodes CASSQGDTEAFF.

This clone was observed a few times. J is TRBJ2-1 and V is TRBV9, with D tentatively TRBD2 (5 bases). CDR1 is SGDLS and CDR2 is YYNGEE in the germline V gene. The ends were cut back, 4 bases at V and 3 bases at J, with 8 bases in the middle. This CDR3 region has 13 residues. Here the CDR3 reads CASSSRDYNEQFF. DNA of the CDR3: TGTGCCAGCAGCTCCCGGGACTACAATGAGCAGTTCTTC.

The chain carries TRBV25-1 and TRBJ2-7, with 9 bases that match TRBD1. CDR1 and CDR2 from the germline V gene are MGHDK and SYGVNS. The CDR3 is made up of 11 amino acids. J lost 5 bases, V lost 10 bases, and 3 bases had no gene match. CDR3 residues: CAIGTGNEQYF. The CDR3 DNA reads as TGTGCCATCGGGACAGGGAACGAGCAGTACTTC.

The J gene is TRBJ1-5, the V gene TRBV30, with a weak D call TRBD1 (5 bases). With 4 bases removed from V and 3 bases from J, the gap between germline ends came to 13 bases. The CDR3 extends over 14 amino acids. The germline V gene has CDR1 GTSNPN and CDR2 SVGIG (reference sequence). The CDR3 nucleotides read TGTGCCTGGACAGCGGGGGTGGACAATCAGCCCCAGCATTTT. It translates to CAWTAGVDNQPQHF.

The chain joins TRBV10-3 to TRBJ1-2, with D unclear. V gave up 4 bases and J gave up 1 base, with 4 bases separating them. There are 12 residues in the CDR3. CDR1 and CDR2 (germline): ENHRY, SYGVKD. CDR3 region: CAISVHNYGYTF. As DNA, the CDR3 is TGTGCCATCAGTGTACATAACTATGGCTACACCTTC.